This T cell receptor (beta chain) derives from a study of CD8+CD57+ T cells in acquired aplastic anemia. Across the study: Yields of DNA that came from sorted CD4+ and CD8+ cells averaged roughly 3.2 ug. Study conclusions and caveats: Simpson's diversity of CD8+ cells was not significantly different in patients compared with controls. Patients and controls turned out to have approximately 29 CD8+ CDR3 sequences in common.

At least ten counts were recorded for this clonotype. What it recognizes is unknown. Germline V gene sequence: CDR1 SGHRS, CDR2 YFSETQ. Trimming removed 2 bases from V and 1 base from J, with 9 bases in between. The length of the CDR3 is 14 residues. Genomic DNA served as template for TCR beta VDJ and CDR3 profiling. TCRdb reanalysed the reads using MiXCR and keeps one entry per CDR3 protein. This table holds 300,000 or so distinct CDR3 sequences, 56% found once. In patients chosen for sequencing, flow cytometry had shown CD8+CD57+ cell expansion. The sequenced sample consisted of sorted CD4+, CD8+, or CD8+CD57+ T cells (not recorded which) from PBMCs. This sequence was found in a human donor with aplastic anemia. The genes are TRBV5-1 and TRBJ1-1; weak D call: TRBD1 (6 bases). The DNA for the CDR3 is TGCGCCAGCAGCTTAGGGGGTGCGAACACTGAAGCTTTCTTT. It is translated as CASSLGGANTEAFF.